What follows are 16 T cell receptor beta chains derived from one specimen sequenced in a study of cytomegalovirus exposure and HLA in healthy donors. PCR involved 60 Vbeta and 13 Jbeta primers. Repertoires were generated with immunoSEQ multiplex PCR, while TCRdb's copy carries only in-frame clones and drops some. Seen here are under 200,000 clones, around three quarters observed once, and the top ten hold approximately 5.1%. The specimen was PBMCs. Source of these receptors: a man aged 40-55 years in good health and CMV-seronegative.

The chain links TRBV27 to TRBJ1-4, with no clear D. The V end lost 2 bases, the J end lost 2 bases, and 9 bases lay between the germline ends. CDR1 is MNHEY and CDR2 is SMNVEV in the germline V gene (reference sequence). The CDR3 length is 15 residues. In DNA, the CDR3 is TGTGCCAGCAGTTTACGGGTCGGGACTAATGAAAAACTGTTTTTT. Translation gives CASSLRVGTNEKLFF.

V gene TRBV30 combines with J gene TRBJ2-1; tentatively, D is TRBD2 (6 bases). CDR3 length: 12 amino acids. In germline, CDR1 is GTSNPN, CDR2 SVGIG (reference sequence). V dropped 5 bases and J dropped 6 bases, with 11 bases sitting between them. The CDR3 sequence: CAWGRESNEQFF. In DNA form, the CDR3 reads TGTGCCTGGGGCCGGGAGTCCAATGAGCAGTTCTTC.

The chain combines TRBV27 with TRBJ2-7, with D perhaps matching TRBD1 (6 bases). The germline V and J ends were trimmed by 3 bases and 7 bases, with 10 bases remaining between them. The CDR3 is made up of 12 amino acids. In germline, CDR1 is MNHEY, CDR2 SMNVEV (reference sequence). The CDR3 loop reads CASSFSGEEQYF. Written as DNA, the CDR3 is TGTGCCAGCAGTTTCTCAGGGGAGGAGCAGTACTTC.

V is TRBV4-1 and J is TRBJ2-1, with TRBD2 identical over 13 bases. Trimming removed 4 bases from V and 3 bases from J; junction bases left unmatched: 9. CDR3 length equals 18 residues. Germline-derived CDR1 and CDR2 are MGHRA and YSYEKL. The CDR3 nucleotides are TGCGCCAGCAGCCCCGAAGCCGGGACTAGCGGGAACTACAATGAGCAGTTCTTC. It is translated as CASSPEAGTSGNYNEQFF.

This clone was observed a handful of times. This chain connects TRBV4-3 to TRBJ2-6; 8 bases are shared with TRBD1. The CDR3 spans 19 residues. The ends lost 2 bases at V and 0 bases at J; junction bases unmatched: 9. Germline V gene data show CDR1 as LGHNA and CDR2 as YSLEER. Here the CDR3 reads CASSQYYLGTGSGANVLTF. CDR3 nucleotide sequence: TGCGCCAGCAGCCAATATTATCTAGGGACAGGCTCTGGGGCCAACGTCCTGACTTTC.

V is TRBV7-2 and J is TRBJ2-5, with TRBD1 identical over 11 bases. The CDR3 is 11 residues long. Germline-derived CDR1 and CDR2 are SGHTA and FQGNSA. V lost 5 bases and J lost 14; bases outside the gene matches: 4. CDR3 DNA sequence: TGTGCCAGCAGCGCCGGGACAGGGGGTTACTTC. Translating it yields CASSAGTGGYF.

This chain joins TRBV7-3 and TRBJ2-3, with a tentative D call TRBD1 (6 bases). This CDR3 is 15 amino acids long. Trimming pared 5 bases from V and 5 bases from J, leaving 17 bases between. From germline, CDR1 is SGHTA and CDR2 FQGTGA. The CDR3 DNA follows: TGTGCCAGCAGCCCCCAAGGCAGGGGAGAAGATACGCAGTATTTT. This sequence encodes CASSPQGRGEDTQYF.

The rearrangement links TRBV29-1 to TRBJ2-1; 10 bases match TRBD2. With V trimmed by 3 bases and J by 8 bases, 10 bases remained unmatched. CDR1 and CDR2 from the germline V gene are SQVTM and ANQGSEA. The CDR3 covers 15 residues. The CDR3 spells CSVDPSGSRLDEQFF. CDR3 nucleotides: TGCAGCGTTGATCCTAGCGGGAGCCGCCTCGATGAGCAGTTCTTC.

This chain links TRBV19 with TRBJ2-3; D not resolved. The CDR3 length is 16 residues. V lost 3 bases to trimming and J lost 6 bases, with 19 bases between them. Germline CDR1 reads LNHDA; CDR2 reads SQIVND (reference sequence). CDR3: CASSIQAYTMLDTQYF. CDR3 bases: TGTGCCAGTAGTATCCAGGCCTACACCATGCTGGATACGCAGTATTTT. Looking up the rest from reference TRBV19 and TRBJ2-3 gives the full variable domain: DGGITQSPKYLFRKEGQNVTLSCEQNLNHDAMYWYRQDPGQGLRLIYYSQIVNDFQKGDIAEGYSVSREKKESFPLTVTSAQKNPTAFYLCASSIQAYTMLDTQYFGPGTRLTVL.

V gene TRBV7-2 combines with J gene TRBJ2-1; 9 bases are a match to TRBD1. The CDR3 consists of 15 residues. Germline V gene lookup returns CDR1 SGHTA and CDR2 FQGNSA. Unmatched junction bases numbered 7, after V lost 4 bases and J lost 6 bases. In DNA, the CDR3 is TGTGCCAGCAGCTCCAGGACAGGGGAAACCAATGAGCAGTTCTTC. Translated: CASSSRTGETNEQFF.

The chain uses TRBV15 and TRBJ2-5; 8 bases fit TRBD1. V shed 3 bases and J 2 bases; nucleotides not matched to a gene: 14. The CDR3 is 18 amino acids. Germline V gene sequence: CDR1 LNHNV, CDR2 YYDKDF (reference sequence). Written as DNA, the CDR3 is TGTGCCACCAGCAGCACCAACGGACAGGGTGGAGGACAAGAGACCCAGTACTTC. It translates to CATSSTNGQGGGQETQYF.

This chain joins TRBV4-2 and TRBJ2-5; weak D call: TRBD2 (5 bases). CDR1 LGHNA and CDR2 YNFKEQ come from the germline V gene. The CDR3 is 15 residues long. V lost 1 base and J 5 bases, leaving 14 bases between the germline ends. CDR3 coding DNA: TGTGCCAGCAGCCAAGGGGATCTGGGAGCGGAGACCCAGTACTTC. Protein product: CASSQGDLGAETQYF.

The V call is TRBV2, the J call TRBJ1-3; possible D gene TRBD1, 5 bases. Trimming took off 3 bases at V and 2 bases at J, with 17 bases between the two ends. Per the germline V gene, CDR1 is SNHLY and CDR2 is FYNNEI. The CDR3 covers 17 residues. CDR3 loop: CASSERTSGDPGNTIYF. CDR3 in DNA: TGTGCCAGCAGTGAGCGCACGTCGGGGGATCCTGGAAACACCATATATTTT.

Here the CDR3 reads CASSLPRGLGNEQFF. In DNA, the CDR3 is TGTGCCAGCAGCTTACCCAGGGGGCTTGGCAATGAGCAGTTCTTC. J is TRBJ2-1 and V is TRBV7-2, with TRBD1 matching over 8 bases. CDR1 and CDR2 (germline): SGHTA, FQGNSA. The length of the CDR3 is 15 residues. J lost 6 bases, V lost 2 bases, and 6 bases had no gene match.

The rearrangement links TRBV6-5 to TRBJ2-1, with no clear D. Trimming shortened V by 6 bases and J by 2 bases, and 2 bases separated the two germline ends. This CDR3 is 11 amino acids long. Germline V CDR1 and CDR2: MNHEY, SVGAGI. The DNA of the CDR3 is TGTGCCAGCAGCACCTACAATGAGCAGTTCTTC. This gives the protein CASSTYNEQFF.

The gene calls are TRBV18 and TRBJ1-4, with 7 bases identical to TRBD1. Germline lookup yields CDR1 KGHSH and CDR2 LQKENI. The CDR3 spans 15 residues. V dropped 3 bases and J dropped 5; count of bases not matched to a gene: 6. CDR3 nucleotides: TGTGCCAGCTCACCGCAAGGGGGCAACAATGAAAAACTGTTTTTT. This sequence encodes CASSPQGGNNEKLFF. Using reference TRBV18 and TRBJ1-4 for the parts outside the CDR3, the full variable domain is NAGVMQNPRHLVRRRGQEARLRCSPMKGHSHVYWYRQLPEEGLKFMVYLQKENIIDESGMPKERFSAEFPKEGPSILRIQQVVRGDSAAYFCASSPQGGNNEKLFFGSGTQLSVL.